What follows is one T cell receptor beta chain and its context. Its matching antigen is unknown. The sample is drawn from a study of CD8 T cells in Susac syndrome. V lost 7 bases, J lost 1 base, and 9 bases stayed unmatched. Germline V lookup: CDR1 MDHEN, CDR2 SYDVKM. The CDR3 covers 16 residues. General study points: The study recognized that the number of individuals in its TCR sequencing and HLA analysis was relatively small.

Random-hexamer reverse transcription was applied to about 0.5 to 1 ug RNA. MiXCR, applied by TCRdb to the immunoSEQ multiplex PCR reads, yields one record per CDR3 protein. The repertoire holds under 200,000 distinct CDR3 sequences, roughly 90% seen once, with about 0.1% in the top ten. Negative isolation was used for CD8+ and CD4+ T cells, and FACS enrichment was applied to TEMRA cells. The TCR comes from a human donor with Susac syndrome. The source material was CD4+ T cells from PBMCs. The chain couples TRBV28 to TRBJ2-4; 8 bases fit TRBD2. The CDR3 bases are TGTGCCAGCATCCCGGGGGGGGAGAGGGCCAAAAACATTCAGTACTTC. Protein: CASIPGGERAKNIQYF.